This is a list of T cell receptor beta chains from one sample in a study of T cell responses to AZD1222 COVID-19 vaccine. Repertoires were generated with immunoSEQ multiplex PCR, while TCRdb's copy carries only in-frame clones and drops some. This sample has some 150,000 clones, with 88% found just once. The sequenced sample was peripheral blood, obtained 28 days after the second AZD1222 dose. These receptor sequences come from an adult who received the AZD1222 COVID-19 vaccine. CDR3s include the opening cysteine and the closing phenylalanine or tryptophan. The D gene is left open where the match is weak. Rows give clone size only sometimes, using once, few, many, or a class for an expanded clone.

d_call	v_call	clone_size	j_call	cdr3_aa	cdr3_nt
TRBD2	TRBV7-7	.	TRBJ2-3	CASSLMREVVDTQYF	TGTGCTAGCAGCTTAATGCGGGAGGTGGTAGATACGCAGTATTTT
TRBD1	TRBV5-5	.	TRBJ2-6	CASSGQEGSGANVLTF	TGTGCCAGCAGTGGACAGGAAGGCTCTGGGGCCAACGTCCTGACTTTC
.	TRBV27	.	TRBJ2-7	CASSGYPHEQYF	TGTGCCAGCAGTGGGTACCCCCACGAGCAGTACTTC
TRBD1	TRBV30	.	TRBJ2-5	CAWSHGQGRETQYF	TGTGCCTGGAGTCATGGACAGGGTAGAGAGACCCAGTACTTC
.	TRBV7-3	.	TRBJ1-3	CASSSGHGNTIYF	TGTGCCAGCAGCTCCGGGCACGGAAACACCATATATTTT
.	TRBV12-3/TRBV12-4	.	TRBJ1-6	CASSFVESILHF	TGTGCCAGCAGTTTTGTTGAAAGCATTCTCCACTTT
.	TRBV9	.	TRBJ1-3	CASSVATGGGFDTIYF	TGTGCCAGCAGCGTAGCTACGGGAGGAGGGTTCGACACCATATATTTT
.	TRBV11-2	.	TRBJ2-5	CASNQQRQETQYF	TGTGCCAGCAACCAACAGAGACAAGAGACCCAGTACTTC
.	TRBV10-3	.	TRBJ1-1	CAIKGMNTEAFF	TGTGCCATCAAGGGGATGAACACTGAAGCTTTCTTT
.	TRBV21-1	once	TRBJ2-3	CASSKEWRFTDTQYF	TGTGCCAGCAGCAAAGAGTGGAGGTTCACAGATACGCAGTATTTT
.	TRBV7-2	.	TRBJ2-2	CASSLRSSGNTGELFF	TGTGCCAGCAGCTTAAGATCGAGCGGCAACACCGGGGAGCTGTTTTTT
.	TRBV29-1	.	TRBJ2-3	CSVAGGSSRDTQYF	TGCAGCGTTGCAGGAGGCTCTAGTCGCGATACGCAGTATTTT
.	TRBV2	once	TRBJ2-2	CASKEEHTGELFF	TGTGCCAGCAAGGAGGAACACACCGGGGAGCTGTTTTTT
.	TRBV2	.	TRBJ2-7	CASRREAAINEQYF	TGTGCCAGCCGACGAGAAGCGGCTATCAACGAGCAGTACTTC
.	TRBV5-4	.	TRBJ1-5	CASSLGGTQHQPQHF	TGTGCCAGCAGCTTGGGGGGGACACAGCATCAGCCCCAGCATTTT
TRBD1	TRBV19	.	TRBJ1-1	CASSPPPGTGIEAFF	TGTGCCAGTAGTCCACCCCCAGGGACAGGCATTGAAGCTTTCTTT
.	TRBV6-5	.	TRBJ1-3	CASKETYSGNTIYF	TGTGCCAGCAAAGAGACTTACTCTGGAAACACCATATATTTT
.	TRBV2	once	TRBJ2-7	CASMASYEQYF	TGTGCCAGCATGGCGAGCTACGAGCAGTACTTC
.	TRBV6-5	.	TRBJ1-6	CASREEVGRGPLHF	TGTGCCAGCAGAGAGGAAGTGGGACGTGGACCCCTCCACTTT